This TCR beta chain was sequenced for a study of T cell clonality in common variable immunodeficiency. The CDR3 has 16 amino acids. CDR1 SGDLS and CDR2 YYNGEE come from the germline V gene. V trimming: 0 bases; J trimming: 7 bases; junction bases outside the gene matches: 8. This clone was detected many times. Its antigen is still unknown. The CDR3 end lies 3 residues beyond the end of the read and is filled in from the germline J gene. Assay: immunoSEQ multiplex PCR; the TCRdb copy retains only in-frame clones and omits some. The sample is made up of some 33,000 clones, none counted only once. Study-wide findings and caveats: Compared with controls, CVID subjects had fewer shared TCRbeta clones. CVID patient heterogeneity limited repertoire-clinical complication correlations. Fewer deletions and N-nucleotide insertions were reportedly seen in common variable immunodeficiency TCR beta sequences. Authors noted CVID clonality's cause needs subpopulation repertoire sequencing.

The genes are TRBV9 and TRBJ2-2; TRBD1 matches at 8 bases. The clonotype originates from a person between 18 and 69 years old in good health. The source material was peripheral blood mononuclear cells. CDR3 protein: CASSVGGSTGVGELFF. CDR3 bases read: TGTGCCAGCAGCGTAGGAGGGTCGACAGGGGTCGGGGAG.